This T cell receptor beta chain was sequenced in a study of shared clonotypes between healthy human individuals. This clone was picked up one time. It was CD45RO-negative cells, positively selected for CCR7, that made up naive CD8 cells, with terminally differentiated effector memory CD45RA+ cells excluded. Germline-derived CDR1 and CDR2 are MNHEY and SMNVEV (reference sequence). V lost 3 bases, J lost 4 bases, and 9 bases stayed unmatched. The CDR3 has 15 residues. The table came from immunoSEQ multiplex PCR; TCRdb's copy has only in-frame clones and leaves some out. The table lists around 650,000 clones, about 95% of them singletons, with less than 0.13% in the top ten.

This TCR was recovered from a woman under 40 in good health. Sequencing used naive CD8+ T cells sorted from blood. The gene calls are TRBV27 and TRBJ2-7; 7 bases align to TRBD2. The CDR3 sequence is CASSFLSSGIYEQYF. The CDR3 nucleotides are TGTGCCAGCAGTTTCCTTTCTAGCGGAATATACGAGCAGTACTTC.